This T cell receptor (beta chain) appears in the sequencing data of a study of shared clonotypes between healthy human individuals. Germline V gene data show CDR1 as SNHLY and CDR2 as FYNNEI. CDR3 length: 15 residues. Germline trimming cut 1 base from V and 3 bases from J; bases unmatched to any gene: 5. Sequenced by immunoSEQ multiplex PCR; TCRdb stores in-frame clones only, minus some. The data show some 87,000 clones, approximately 75% seen once. The donor cohort consisted entirely of Caucasian adults residing in Nashville, Tennessee. Findings of the study overall: Generation probability values for non-shared clonotypes were lower than those for clonotypes shared by all four donors. Naive CD4 clonotypes overlapped across a few donors at about 5%.

As concerns this clone: Its antigen is currently unknown.

The chain carries TRBV2 and TRBJ2-5; 7 bases align to TRBD2. The sequence was obtained from a man under 40 in good health. Sequences were obtained from memory CD8+ T cells sorted from blood. Subset reported: CD45RO+ cells pooled with CCR7-negative TemRA cells. The CDR3 nucleotides read TGTGCCAGCAGTGAAGGAAGTCTAGCGGAAGAGACCCAGTACTTC. Amino acid sequence: CASSEGSLAEETQYF.